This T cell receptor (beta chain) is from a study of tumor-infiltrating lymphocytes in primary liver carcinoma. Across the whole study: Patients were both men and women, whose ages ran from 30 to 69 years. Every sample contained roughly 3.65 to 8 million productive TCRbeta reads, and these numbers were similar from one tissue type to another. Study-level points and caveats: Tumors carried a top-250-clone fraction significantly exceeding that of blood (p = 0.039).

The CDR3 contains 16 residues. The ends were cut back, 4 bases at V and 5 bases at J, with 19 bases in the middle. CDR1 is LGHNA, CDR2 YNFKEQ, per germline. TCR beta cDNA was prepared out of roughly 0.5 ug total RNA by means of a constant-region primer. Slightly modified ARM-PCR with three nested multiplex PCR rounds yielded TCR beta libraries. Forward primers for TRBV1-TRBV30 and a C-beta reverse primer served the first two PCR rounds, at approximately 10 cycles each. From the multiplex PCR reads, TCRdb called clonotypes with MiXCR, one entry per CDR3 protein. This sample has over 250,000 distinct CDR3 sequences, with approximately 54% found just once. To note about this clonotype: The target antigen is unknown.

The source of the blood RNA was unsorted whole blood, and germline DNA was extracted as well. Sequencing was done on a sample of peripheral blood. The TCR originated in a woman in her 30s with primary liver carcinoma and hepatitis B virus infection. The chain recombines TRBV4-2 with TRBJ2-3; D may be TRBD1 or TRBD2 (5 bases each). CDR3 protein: CASSPRTGGGGDTQYF. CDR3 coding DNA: TGTGCCAGCAGCCCACGGACTGGAGGTGGGGGAGATACGCAGTATTTT.